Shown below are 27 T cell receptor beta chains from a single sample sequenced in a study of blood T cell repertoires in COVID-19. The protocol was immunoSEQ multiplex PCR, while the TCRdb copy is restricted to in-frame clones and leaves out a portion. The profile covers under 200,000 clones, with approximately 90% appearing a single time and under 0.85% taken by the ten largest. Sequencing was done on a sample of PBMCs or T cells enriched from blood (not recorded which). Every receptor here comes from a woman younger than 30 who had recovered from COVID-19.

CDR3 sequence (DNA): TGCGCCAGCAAGAAAGGACAACGGAACCCCCTGTATGGCTACACCTTC. It yields the protein CASKKGQRNPLYGYTF. The rearrangement joins TRBV10-2 to TRBJ1-2; perhaps TRBD1 as D (5 bases). CDR1 WSHSY and CDR2 SAAADI come from the germline V gene. The V end was cut by 7 bases, the J end by 5 bases, with 23 bases between. This CDR3 has 16 residues.

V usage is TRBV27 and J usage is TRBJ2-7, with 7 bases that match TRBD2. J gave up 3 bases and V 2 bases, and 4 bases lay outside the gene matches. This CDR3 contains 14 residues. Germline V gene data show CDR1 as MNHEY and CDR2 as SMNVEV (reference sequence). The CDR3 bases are TGTGCCAGCAGTTTACAGCGGGGCGTCTACGAGCAGTACTTC. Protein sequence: CASSLQRGVYEQYF.

CDR3 residues: CATSRDGTGEETQYF. DNA of the CDR3: TGTGCCACCAGCAGAGATGGGACAGGGGAAGAGACCCAGTACTTC. V and J are TRBV15 and TRBJ2-5; 10 bases fit TRBD1. The V gene end was trimmed by 0 bases and the J gene end by 3 bases; junction bases not matched to a gene: 1. The CDR3 extends over 15 amino acids. Germline lookup yields CDR1 LNHNV and CDR2 YYDKDF (reference sequence). The full variable domain, its missing parts supplied by reference TRBV15 and TRBJ2-5, is DAMVIQNPRYQVTQFGKPVTLSCSQTLNHNVMYWYQQKSSQAPKLLFHYYDKDFNNEADTPDNFQSRRPNTSFCFLDIRSPGLGDTAMYLCATSRDGTGEETQYFGPGTRLLVL.

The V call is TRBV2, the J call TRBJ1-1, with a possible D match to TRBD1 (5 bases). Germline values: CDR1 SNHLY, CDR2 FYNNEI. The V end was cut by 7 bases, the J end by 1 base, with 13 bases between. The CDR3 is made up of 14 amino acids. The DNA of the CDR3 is TGTGCCAGCATTCTGGGGGGACCGAACACTGAAGCTTTCTTT. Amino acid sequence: CASILGGPNTEAFF.

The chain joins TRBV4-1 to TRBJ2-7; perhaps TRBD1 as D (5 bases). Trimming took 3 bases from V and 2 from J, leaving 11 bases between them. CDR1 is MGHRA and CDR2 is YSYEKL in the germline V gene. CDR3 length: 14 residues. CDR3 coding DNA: TGCGCCAGCAGCCATACAGGAACCGCCTACGAGCAGTACTTC. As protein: CASSHTGTAYEQYF.

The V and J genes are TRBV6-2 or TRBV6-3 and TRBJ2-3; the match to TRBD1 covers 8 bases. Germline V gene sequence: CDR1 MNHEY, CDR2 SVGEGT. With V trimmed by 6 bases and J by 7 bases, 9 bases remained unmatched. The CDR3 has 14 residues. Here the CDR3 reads CASSLDRAMNTQYF. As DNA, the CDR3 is TGTGCCAGCAGCCTGGACAGGGCTATGAATACGCAGTATTTT.

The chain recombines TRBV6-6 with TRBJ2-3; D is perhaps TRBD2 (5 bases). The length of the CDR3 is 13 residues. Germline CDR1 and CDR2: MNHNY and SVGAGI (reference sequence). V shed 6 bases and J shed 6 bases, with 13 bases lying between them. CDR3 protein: CASRLGESDTQYF. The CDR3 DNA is TGTGCCAGCAGGCTCGGGGAGTCGGATACGCAGTATTTT.

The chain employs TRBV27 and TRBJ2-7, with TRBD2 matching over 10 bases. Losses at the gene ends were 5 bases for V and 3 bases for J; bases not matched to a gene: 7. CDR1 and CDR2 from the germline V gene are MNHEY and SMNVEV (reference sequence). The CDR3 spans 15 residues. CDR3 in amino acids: CASSLLAGDGYEQYF. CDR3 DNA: TGTGCCAGCAGTCTCCTAGCGGGAGACGGCTACGAGCAGTACTTC.

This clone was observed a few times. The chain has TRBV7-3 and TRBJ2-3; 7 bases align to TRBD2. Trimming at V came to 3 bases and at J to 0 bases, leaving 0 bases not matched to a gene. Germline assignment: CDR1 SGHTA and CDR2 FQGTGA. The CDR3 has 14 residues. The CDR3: CASSFGGSTDTQYF. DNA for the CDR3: TGTGCCAGCAGCTTCGGGGGGAGCACAGATACGCAGTATTTT.

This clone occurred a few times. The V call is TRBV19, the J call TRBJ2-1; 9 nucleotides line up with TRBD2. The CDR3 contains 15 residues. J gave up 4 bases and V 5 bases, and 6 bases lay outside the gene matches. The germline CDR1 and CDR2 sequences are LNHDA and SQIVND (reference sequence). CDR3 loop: CASSRAGGNYNEQFF. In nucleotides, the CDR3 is TGTGCCAGTAGTCGGGCGGGGGGGAATTACAATGAGCAGTTCTTC.

The CDR3 here is CASSLGDRGTFEQYF. CDR3 DNA: TGCGCCAGCAGCTTGGGGGACAGGGGAACGTTCGAGCAGTACTTC. V and J are TRBV5-1 and TRBJ2-7; 10 positions agree with TRBD1. The germline CDR1 and CDR2 sequences are SGHRS and YFSETQ. Losses at the gene ends were 0 bases for V and 6 bases for J; bases not matched to a gene: 6. CDR3 length: 15 residues.

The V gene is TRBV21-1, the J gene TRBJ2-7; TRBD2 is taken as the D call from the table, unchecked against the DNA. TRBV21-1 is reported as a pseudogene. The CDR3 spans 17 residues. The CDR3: CASSIFPGLAGGEEQYF. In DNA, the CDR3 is TGTGCCAGCAGCATTTTCCCGGGACTAGCGGGAGGGGAAGAGCAGTACTTC.

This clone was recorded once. CDR3 amino acids: CASSSLSGTGAEKLFF. CDR3 nucleotide sequence: TGTGCCAGCAGTTCCCTCTCCGGGACAGGGGCCGAAAAACTGTTTTTT. The J gene is TRBJ1-4, the V gene TRBV28; TRBD1 matches 10 bases. The CDR3 totals 16 residues. Trimming removed 4 bases from V and 8 bases from J; junction bases left unmatched: 10. Germline V gene sequence: CDR1 MDHEN, CDR2 SYDVKM.

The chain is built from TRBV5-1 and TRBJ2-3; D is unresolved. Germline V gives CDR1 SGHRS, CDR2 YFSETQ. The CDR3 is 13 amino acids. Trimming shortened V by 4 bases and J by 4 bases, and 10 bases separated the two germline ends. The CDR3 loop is CASSPRVADTQYF. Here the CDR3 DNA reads TGCGCCAGCAGCCCCCGGGTAGCAGATACGCAGTATTTT.

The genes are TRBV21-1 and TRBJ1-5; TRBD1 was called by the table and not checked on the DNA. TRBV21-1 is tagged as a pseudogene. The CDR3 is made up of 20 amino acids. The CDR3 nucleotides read TGTGCCAGCAGCAAAGAATCTGGACAGGGTGTCGGCGCGGTCAATCAGCCCCAGCATTTT. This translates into CASSKESGQGVGAVNQPQHF.

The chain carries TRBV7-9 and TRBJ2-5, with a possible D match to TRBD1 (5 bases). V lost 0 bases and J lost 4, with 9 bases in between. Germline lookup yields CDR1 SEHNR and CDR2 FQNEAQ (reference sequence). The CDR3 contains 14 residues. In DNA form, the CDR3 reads TGTGCCAGCAGCTTAGCAGGGGCGGCAGAGACCCAGTACTTC. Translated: CASSLAGAAETQYF. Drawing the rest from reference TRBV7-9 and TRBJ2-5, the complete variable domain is DTGVSQNPRHKITKRGQNVTFRCDPISEHNRLYWYRQTLGQGPEFLTYFQNEAQLEKSRLLSDRFSAERPKGSFSTLEIQRTEQGDSAMYLCASSLAGAAETQYFGPGTRLLVL.

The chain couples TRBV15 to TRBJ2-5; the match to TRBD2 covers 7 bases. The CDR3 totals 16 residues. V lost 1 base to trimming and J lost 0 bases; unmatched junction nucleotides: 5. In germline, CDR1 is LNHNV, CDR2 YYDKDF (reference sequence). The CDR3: CATSRVSSGNQETQYF. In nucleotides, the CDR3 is TGTGCCACCAGCAGAGTTTCAAGCGGGAACCAAGAGACCCAGTACTTC.

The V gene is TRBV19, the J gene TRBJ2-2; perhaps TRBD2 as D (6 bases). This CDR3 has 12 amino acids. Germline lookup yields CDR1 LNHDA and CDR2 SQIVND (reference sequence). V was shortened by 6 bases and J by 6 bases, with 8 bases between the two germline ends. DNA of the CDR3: TGTGCCAGTAGCCTAGCGTCCGGGGAGCTGTTTTTT. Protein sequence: CASSLASGELFF. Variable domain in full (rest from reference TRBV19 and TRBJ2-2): DGGITQSPKYLFRKEGQNVTLSCEQNLNHDAMYWYRQDPGQGLRLIYYSQIVNDFQKGDIAEGYSVSREKKESFPLTVTSAQKNPTAFYLCASSLASGELFFGEGSRLTVL.

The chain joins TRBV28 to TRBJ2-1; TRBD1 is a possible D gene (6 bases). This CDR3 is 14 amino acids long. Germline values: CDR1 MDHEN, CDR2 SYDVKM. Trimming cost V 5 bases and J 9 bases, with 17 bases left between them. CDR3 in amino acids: CASSKQGDWGEQFF. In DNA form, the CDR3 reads TGTGCCAGCAGTAAACAGGGAGATTGGGGTGAGCAGTTCTTC.

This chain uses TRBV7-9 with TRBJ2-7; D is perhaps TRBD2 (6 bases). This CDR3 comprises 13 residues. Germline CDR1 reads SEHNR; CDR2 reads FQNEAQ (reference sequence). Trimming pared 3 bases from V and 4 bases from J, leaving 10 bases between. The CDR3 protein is CASSFSAGYEQYF. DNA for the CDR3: TGTGCCAGCAGCTTCTCGGCGGGATACGAGCAGTACTTC.

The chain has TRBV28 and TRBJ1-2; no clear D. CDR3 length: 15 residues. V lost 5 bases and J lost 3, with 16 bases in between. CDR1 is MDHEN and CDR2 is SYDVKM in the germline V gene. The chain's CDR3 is CASSQVIRKDYGYTF. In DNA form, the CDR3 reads TGTGCCAGCAGTCAGGTTATACGAAAAGACTATGGCTACACCTTC.

The chain's CDR3 is CASSSRTSSFKQFF. The DNA of the CDR3 is TGTGCCAGCAGTTCCCGGACTAGCAGTTTCAAGCAGTTCTTC. The chain carries TRBV27 and TRBJ2-1, with TRBD2 identical over 8 bases. Germline trimming cut 4 bases from V and 11 bases from J; bases unmatched to any gene: 10. This CDR3 contains 14 residues. Germline V gene data show CDR1 as MNHEY and CDR2 as SMNVEV (reference sequence).

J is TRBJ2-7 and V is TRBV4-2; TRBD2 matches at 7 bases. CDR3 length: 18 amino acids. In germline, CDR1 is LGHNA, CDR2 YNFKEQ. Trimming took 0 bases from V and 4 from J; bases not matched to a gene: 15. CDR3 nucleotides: TGTGCCAGCAGCCAAGATCCCCCGGCTAGCGGAACCGTATACGAGCAGTACTTC. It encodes CASSQDPPASGTVYEQYF.

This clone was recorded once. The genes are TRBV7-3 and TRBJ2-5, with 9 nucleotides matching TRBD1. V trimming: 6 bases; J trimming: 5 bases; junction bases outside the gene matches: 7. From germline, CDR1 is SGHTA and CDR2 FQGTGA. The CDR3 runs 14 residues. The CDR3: CASSPGTGTETQYF. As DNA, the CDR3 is TGTGCCAGCAGTCCTGGGACAGGGACGGAGACCCAGTACTTC.

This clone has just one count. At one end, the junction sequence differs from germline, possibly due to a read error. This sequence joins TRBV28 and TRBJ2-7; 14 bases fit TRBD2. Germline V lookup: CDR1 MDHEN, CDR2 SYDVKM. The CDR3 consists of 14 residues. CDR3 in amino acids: CASSSPGTSGGRDF. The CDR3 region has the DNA TGTGCCAGCAGCTCCCCCGGGACTAGCGGGGGTAGGGACTTC.

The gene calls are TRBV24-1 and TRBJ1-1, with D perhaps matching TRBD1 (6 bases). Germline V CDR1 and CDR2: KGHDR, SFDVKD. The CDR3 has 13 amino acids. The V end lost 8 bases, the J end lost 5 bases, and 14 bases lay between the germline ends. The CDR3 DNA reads TGTGCCACCACAAGGGCCCAGGGGACTGAAGCTTTCTTT. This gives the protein CATTRAQGTEAFF.

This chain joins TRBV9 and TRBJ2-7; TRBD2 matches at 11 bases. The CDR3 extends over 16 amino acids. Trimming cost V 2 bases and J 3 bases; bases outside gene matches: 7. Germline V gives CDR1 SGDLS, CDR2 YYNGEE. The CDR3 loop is CASSVSSTSGSYEQYF. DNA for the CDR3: TGTGCCAGCAGCGTCTCCTCCACTAGCGGGAGCTACGAGCAGTACTTC.